This T cell receptor (beta chain) was observed in a study of blood T cell repertoires in COVID-19 (dated by TCRdb to the early 2020s). Notes on the research overall: The collaborator samples originated in the United States, Italy and Spain and spanned the acute and convalescent phases of COVID-19. The material from the prospective study consisted of cDNA or gDNA derived from T cells, B-cell-depleted T cells, or PBMCs. The dataset comprised deeply sampled blood TCRbeta repertoires from subjects exposed to, actively infected with, or recovered from COVID-19. The repertoires were released in a freely available public database intended as a resource for research on the immune response to SARS-CoV-2. Samples came from the ongoing ImmuneRACE study (first 160 participants) plus 1,254 subjects from 6 global collaborators. Sample metadata almost always included a de-identified subject ID, COVID-19 status, age in years and sex. Where HLA class I and class II types were available, the types were taken from metadata supplied by the sample provider, not from assay-based typing.

As for this clone: This clone's antigen is unknown. No base quality information exists; no much larger clone differs at one position.

The collaborating institutions used their own protocols to collect whole blood in K2EDTA tubes. For TCRbeta analysis, collaborators shipped samples in one of three forms: frozen whole blood, isolated PBMCs, or DNA extracted from either of those sample types. The immunoSEQ Assay, a bias-controlled multiplex PCR, was used to amplify TCRbeta CDR3 regions from genomic DNA. The paper's data handling went like this. The number of nucleated cells in each sample was estimated from the amplification of reference gene primers within the assay. Sequence reads were collapsed and filtered to measure the absolute abundance of every unique TCRbeta CDR3 rearrangement. For each sample, productive Simpson clonality was calculated by taking the square root of Simpson's diversity index across productive rearrangements. What TCRdb holds here is the immuneACCESS table cut down to in-frame rearrangements. Part of the clones is not present; checked against another copy, under half of the missing clones reflect an unresolved V gene, and the others are unexplained. The V and J calls and clone size were taken over from that table, and D and trimming were inferred from the DNA. Recorded for this sample are around 150,000 clones; approximately 82% of them occurred a single time. The ten largest account for approximately 22% of the sample.

V is clipped by 2 bases and J by 12 bases, and the sequence between their germline boundaries is 8 bases long. From the cysteine through the phenylalanine, the CDR3 covers 11 amino acids. Only CDR3 DNA is held: 33 bases, read in frame from base 1. CDR1 and CDR2 were assigned from the germline V gene (reference sequence) as LGHDT and YNNKEL. Overall results and qualifications from the work: The quantity of clinical and demographic metadata differed by source and by participant and was supplied without curation.

The sample taken for sequencing was peripheral blood. The sequence was collected from a woman aged 80 or over with acute or convalescent COVID-19. Recombination connected TRBV3-1 (or the pseudogene TRBV3-2) to TRBJ2-1; the D segment could be TRBD1, given 5 matching bases. Here is the DNA: TGTGCCAGCAGCCAAACAGGCTCGCAGTTCTTC. The resulting protein is CASSQTGSQFF.